These T cell receptor beta chains were read from a single sample in a study of blood T cell repertoires in COVID-19. The protocol was immunoSEQ multiplex PCR, while the TCRdb copy is restricted to in-frame clones and leaves out a portion. The sample consists of approximately 220,000 clones, around 80% of them appearing once. The sequenced sample consisted of peripheral blood. These TCRs come from a man aged 35 to 55 with acute or convalescent COVID-19. CDR3s include the opening cysteine and the closing phenylalanine or tryptophan. A D gene is named only where the DNA matches it firmly. Size values are once, few and many counts, or a class for expanded clones, and some rows have none.

d_call j_call v_call clone_size cdr3_aa cdr3_nt
TRBD1 TRBJ1-1 TRBV6-5 - CASSRTRDRDAEAFF TGTGCCAGCAGTCGAACCCGGGACAGGGACGCTGAAGCTTTCTTT
- TRBJ2-7 TRBV7-2 few CASSLDARETYEQYF TGTGCCAGCAGCTTAGATGCCCGGGAGACATACGAGCAGTACTTC
TRBD1 TRBJ1-6 TRBV9 - CASSVDPTGAGSPLHF TGTGCCAGCAGCGTAGATCCCACAGGGGCGGGCTCACCCCTCCACTTT
- TRBJ2-3 TRBV11-2 - CASSFNRDTQYF TGTGCCAGCAGCTTTAACAGGGATACGCAGTATTTT
- TRBJ1-2 TRBV7-2 - CASSPRVDHGYTF TGTGCCAGCAGTCCCAGGGTTGATCATGGCTACACCTTC
TRBD1 TRBJ2-3 TRBV2 - CASRLTGADTQYF TGTGCCAGCAGGTTAACAGGGGCAGATACGCAGTATTTT
- TRBJ1-5 TRBV2 - CASRERPALSNQPQHF TGTGCCAGCAGGGAGAGACCGGCATTGAGCAATCAGCCCCAGCATTTT
TRBD2 TRBJ2-1 TRBV9 - CASSQTSAISYNEQFF TGTGCCAGCAGCCAGACTAGCGCAATCTCCTACAATGAGCAGTTCTTC
TRBD2 TRBJ2-3 TRBV27 - CASSFSGSSTDTQYF TGTGCCAGCAGTTTCAGCGGGAGTAGCACAGATACGCAGTATTTT
- TRBJ1-3 TRBV12-5 - CAAGQGGNTIYF TGTGCCGCCGGGCAGGGAGGAAACACCATATATTTT
- TRBJ1-1 TRBV12-3/TRBV12-4 - CASSFFRTEAFF TGTGCCAGCAGTTTCTTCCGGACTGAAGCTTTCTTT
- TRBJ1-2 TRBV28 once CASSTTGHSYGYTF TGTGCCAGCAGTACCACGGGACATAGCTATGGCTACACCTTC
- TRBJ1-3 TRBV29-1 - CSVAHWEAGNTIYF TGCAGCGTGGCCCATTGGGAGGCTGGAAACACCATATATTTT
TRBD1 TRBJ1-2 TRBV10-2 - CASSEIGTGGRGGYTF TGCGCCAGCAGTGAGATAGGGACAGGGGGACGTGGTGGCTACACCTTC
TRBD2 TRBJ2-1 TRBV19 once CASSTVAGGGSFSYNEQFF TGTGCCAGTAGTACGGTAGCGGGAGGTGGGTCCTTCTCCTACAATGAGCAGTTCTTC
- TRBJ1-6 TRBV18 - CASSPLQNNSPLHF TGTGCCAGCTCACCACTTCAGAATAATTCACCCCTCCACTTT
- TRBJ2-7 TRBV7-6 - CASSLGREQYF TGTGCCAGCAGCTTAGGTCGGGAGCAGTACTTC
TRBD2 TRBJ2-1 TRBV9 few CASSDSGSGYNEQFF TGTGCCAGCAGCGATAGCGGGAGTGGTTACAATGAGCAGTTCTTC
- TRBJ1-1 TRBV30 - CAWSAFGRTEAFF TGTGCCTGGAGCGCCTTCGGGAGGACTGAAGCTTTCTTT
- TRBJ1-5 TRBV2 - CASTGGSNQPQHF TGTGCCAGCACCGGGGGGAGCAATCAGCCCCAGCATTTT
- TRBJ2-7 TRBV7-9 few CASSRQASSYEQYF TGTGCCAGCAGCCGACAGGCGTCTTCCTACGAGCAGTACTTC
TRBD1 TRBJ2-7 TRBV7-8 - CASSLGTGREQYF TGTGCCAGCAGCTTAGGGACAGGGCGCGAGCAGTACTTC
- TRBJ1-4 TRBV10-3 - CAISEGDFSNEKLFF TGTGCCATCAGTGAAGGAGACTTTAGTAATGAAAAACTGTTTTTT
- TRBJ2-5 TRBV6-1 - CASSDFEETQYF TGTGCCAGCAGTGATTTCGAAGAGACCCAGTACTTC
- TRBJ2-7 TRBV3-1/TRBV3-2 once CASSQTHSLYEQYF TGTGCCAGCAGCCAAACCCACTCCCTCTACGAGCAGTACTTC
TRBD1 TRBJ1-3 TRBV3-1/TRBV3-2 - CASSQDWASGTEGGNTIYF TGTGCCAGCAGCCAAGATTGGGCTTCCGGGACAGAGGGCGGAAACACCATATATTTT
TRBD1 TRBJ1-6 TRBV7-3 - CASSITGDNSPLHF TGTGCCAGCAGCATTACAGGGGATAATTCACCCCTCCACTTT
TRBD2 TRBJ2-1 TRBV2 - CATGKGLALDNEQFF TGTGCCACCGGAAAGGGACTAGCGTTAGACAATGAGCAGTTCTTC
TRBD1 TRBJ2-2 TRBV6-5 - CASRGQGVAGELFF TGTGCCAGCAGGGGACAGGGCGTCGCCGGGGAGCTGTTTTTT
- TRBJ1-6 TRBV5-1 - CASSFDGGFDSPLHF TGCGCCAGCAGCTTCGACGGGGGGTTTGATTCACCCCTCCACTTT
- TRBJ2-5 TRBV4-1 - CASSQGPSASAGETQYF TGCGCCAGCAGCCAAGGGCCCTCGGCGAGCGCCGGGGAGACCCAGTACTTC
- TRBJ2-3 TRBV4-3 - CASSQAQTRTDTQYF TGCGCCAGCAGCCAAGCTCAAACGAGAACAGATACGCAGTATTTT
TRBD1 TRBJ2-7 TRBV29-1 - CSFSQNRGPYEQYF TGCAGCTTCTCCCAAAACAGGGGGCCTTACGAGCAGTACTTC
- TRBJ1-4 TRBV5-1 once CASSLGWGRNEKLFF TGCGCCAGCAGCTTGGGATGGGGGAGGAATGAAAAACTGTTTTTT
TRBD1 TRBJ2-3 TRBV30 once CAWRRGPSTDTQYF TGTGCCTGGAGGAGGGGGCCGAGCACAGATACGCAGTATTTT
- TRBJ2-5 TRBV10-2 - CASSDWGEETQYF TGCGCCAGCAGTGATTGGGGGGAAGAGACCCAGTACTTC